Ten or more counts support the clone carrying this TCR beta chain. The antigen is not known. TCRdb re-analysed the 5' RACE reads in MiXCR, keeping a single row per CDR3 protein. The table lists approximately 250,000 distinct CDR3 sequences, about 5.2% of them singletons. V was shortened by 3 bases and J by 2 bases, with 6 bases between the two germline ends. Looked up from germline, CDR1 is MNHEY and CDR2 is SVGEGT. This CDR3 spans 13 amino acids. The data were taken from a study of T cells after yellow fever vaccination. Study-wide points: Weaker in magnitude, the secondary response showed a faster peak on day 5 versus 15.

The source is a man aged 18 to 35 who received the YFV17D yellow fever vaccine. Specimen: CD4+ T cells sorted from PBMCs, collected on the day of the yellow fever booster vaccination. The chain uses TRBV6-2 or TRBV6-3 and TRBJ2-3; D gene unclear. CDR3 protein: CASSYRVTDTQYF. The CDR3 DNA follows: TGTGCCAGCAGTTATAGGGTCACAGATACGCAGTATTTT.